The sequence of this T cell receptor (beta chain) was determined in a study of vaccination and CD4 T cells after COVID-19. Comment on this clonotype: The antigen is not known.

Sequencing of DNA taken from cultured CD4+ T cells relied on the Oncomine TCR Beta short-read assay. Genomic DNA was extracted from cultured CD4+ T cells. Each CDR3 protein gets one entry after TCRdb re-called the PCR reads with MiXCR. The sample lists 9,500 to 15,000 distinct CDR3 sequences; roughly 75% were seen once. The study's findings and limits: Spike mono-reactivity was found in 304 of 307 vaccine-specific clones from convalescent patients.

Treatment noted: roughly 10-day PBMC culture with coronavirus spike peptide pools or control peptides (ViraFEST assay). The source material was CD4+ T cells from blood, cultured in vitro. The receptor was isolated from a human donor who had recovered from COVID-19.

CDR3 sequence reads: CASSLAGPTPGELFF. For the CDR3, the DNA is TGTGCCAGCAGCTTAGCGGGCCCCACCCCCGGGGAGCTGTTTTTT. The chain uses TRBV7-2 and TRBJ2-2; D is undetermined. This CDR3 spans 15 amino acids. Trimming took off 0 bases at V and 6 bases at J, with 11 bases between the two ends. In germline, CDR1 is SGHTA, CDR2 FQGNSA.